A selection of T cell receptor beta chains follows, all from one sample in a study of shared clonotypes between healthy human individuals. Sequencing used immunoSEQ multiplex PCR; TCRdb keeps in-frame clones, though not all of them. The sample lists over a million clones, 75% to 85% seen once, with around 0.61% in the top ten. The sequenced sample consisted of memory CD4+ T cells from PBMCs. These receptors were collected from a man aged 18 to 30 in good health. Some clones in this sample may be carry-over from other donors' samples. The CDR3 runs from the conserved cysteine through the conserved F or W. The D gene is left open where the match is weak. Size is stated for part of the rows, as once, few or many counts, or as a class when the clone is expanded.

TRBJ1-2,-,TRBV11-2,-,CASSLERGSGYTF,TGTGCCAGCAGCTTAGAGAGAGGTTCGGGCTACACCTTC
TRBJ2-1,-,TRBV27,once,CASSRDNEQFF,TGTGCCAGCAGCCGAGACAATGAGCAGTTCTTC
TRBJ2-7,-,TRBV11-2,-,CASSLSSGLYEQYF,TGTGCCAGCAGCTTAAGCAGCGGGTTGTACGAGCAGTACTTC
TRBJ2-2,TRBD1,TRBV7-3,-,CASSLRQGTGELFF,TGTGCCAGCAGCTTAAGACAGGGGACAGGGGAGCTGTTTTTT
TRBJ1-5,-,TRBV19,-,CASSLKVAQPQHF,TGTGCCAGTTCTCTTAAAGTAGCTCAGCCCCAGCATTTT
TRBJ2-7,TRBD1,TRBV5-1,-,CASSTRQGSYEQYF,TGCGCCAGCAGCACCCGACAGGGGTCCTACGAGCAGTACTTC
TRBJ2-1,-,TRBV7-9,-,CASSFTSNEQFF,TGTGCCAGCAGTTTCACTTCCAATGAGCAGTTCTTC
TRBJ2-7,TRBD2,TRBV18,-,CASSPTSGRARAYEQYF,TGTGCCAGCTCACCAACTAGCGGGAGGGCAAGGGCCTACGAGCAGTACTTC
TRBJ2-1,-,TRBV11-2,-,CASSRHDNEQFF,TGTGCCAGCAGCCGACACGACAATGAGCAGTTCTTC
TRBJ1-5,TRBD1,TRBV19,-,CASRPSDRGIWKPQHF,TGTGCCAGTAGACCCTCGGACAGGGGGATATGGAAGCCCCAGCATTTT
TRBJ1-5,-,TRBV28,-,CASSLSGQPQHF,TGTGCCAGCAGTTTATCGGGTCAGCCCCAGCATTTT
TRBJ1-2,-,TRBV27,many,CASSPFINYGYTF,TGTGCCAGCAGTCCATTCATTAACTATGGCTACACCTTC
TRBJ2-2,TRBD2,TRBV2,few,CASQGTSGRNTGELFF,TGTGCCAGCCAGGGGACTAGCGGGAGGAACACCGGGGAGCTGTTTTTT
TRBJ2-3,-,TRBV7-8,few,CASSLVLGADTQYF,TGTGCCAGCAGCTTGGTCTTGGGGGCAGATACGCAGTATTTT
TRBJ1-3,-,TRBV2,-,CASSEGRSGNTIYF,TGTGCCAGCAGTGAAGGACGCTCTGGAAACACCATATATTTT
TRBJ2-1,-,TRBV18,-,CASLQTAGSNEQFF,TGTGCCAGCCTCCAGACAGCCGGGTCCAATGAGCAGTTCTTC
TRBJ2-7,TRBD1,TRBV4-1,once,CASSQDRGQGMVEQYF,TGCGCCAGCAGCCAAGATCGAGGACAGGGAATGGTAGAGCAGTACTTC
TRBJ2-1,-,TRBV5-1,-,CASSLRRGGSYNEQFF,TGCGCCAGCAGCTTACGCAGGGGAGGGTCCTACAATGAGCAGTTCTTC
TRBJ2-3,-,TRBV19,few,CASKSAGGTDTQYF,TGTGCCAGTAAGAGCGCCGGGGGCACAGATACGCAGTATTTT
TRBJ2-5,-,TRBV5-1,-,CASSSAGRETQYF,TGCGCCAGCAGCTCGGCGGGCAGGGAGACCCAGTACTTC
TRBJ2-3,-,TRBV7-6,-,CASSLSSVTDTQYF,TGTGCCAGCAGCTTAAGTAGTGTCACAGATACGCAGTATTTT
TRBJ1-5,TRBD1,TRBV25-1,-,CASSVQGTHQPQHF,TGTGCCAGCAGTGTACAGGGGACGCATCAGCCCCAGCATTTT
TRBJ2-7,TRBD2,TRBV28,-,CASTGGDWYEQYF,TGTGCCAGCACGGGGGGGGATTGGTACGAGCAGTACTTC
TRBJ1-5,-,TRBV5-5,-,CASSLSGLSNQPQHF,TGTGCCAGCAGCTTATCCGGGCTTAGCAATCAGCCCCAGCATTTT